The clone carrying this T cell receptor (beta chain) was detected a few times. No antigen is known for it. Primers used in a second PCR of roughly 6 to 11 cycles were a sample-barcoded 5' primer and a J-beta primer mix. TCRdb analysed the 5' RACE reads with MiXCR anew, one entry per CDR3 protein. This sample has under 950,000 distinct CDR3 sequences, with about a fifth found just once. This sample stems from a study of blood T cells in healthy people across ages. Study observations and caveats: Percentage of naive T cells showed a strong correlation with TCR beta diversity. Long-lived and aged donors differed, with more naive CD4+ cells and higher diversity in the long-lived.

Trimming cost V 2 bases and J 2 bases; bases outside gene matches: 9. The germline CDR1 and CDR2 sequences are SGHRS and YFSETQ. This CDR3 spans 18 amino acids. Source material: blood. The sequence came from a man in his 70s in good health. This chain connects TRBV5-1 to TRBJ2-3, with 12 bases matching TRBD2. The CDR3 is CASSFLALAGGYTDTQYF. The CDR3 region has the DNA TGCGCCAGCAGCTTCCTTGCCCTAGCGGGGGGGTACACAGATACGCAGTATTTT. The variable domain in full, completed from reference TRBV5-1 and TRBJ2-3, reads KAGVTQTPRYLIKTRGQQVTLSCSPISGHRSVSWYQQTPGQGLQFLFEYFSETQRNKGNFPGRFSGRQFSNSRSEMNVSTLELGDSALYLCASSFLALAGGYTDTQYFGPGTRLTVL.